The T cell receptor (beta chain) under discussion was sequenced for a study of breast tumors, draining lymph nodes, adjacent tissues. The study's findings and limits: The data were judged consistent with most tumor T cells coming from lymph node and expanding in tumor. Luminal-like breast cancer showed significantly greater tumor-nontumor repertoire similarity than basal-like breast cancer did. The lymph node origin of tumor T cells was framed as consistent with a hypothesis, not demonstrated. Tumor TCR diversity was below lymph nodes but above nontumor tissue.

At least ten counts were recorded for this clonotype. Its antigen is as yet unknown. TCRdb processed the multiplex PCR reads anew with MiXCR; each CDR3 protein has one entry. The sample yields about 170,000 distinct CDR3 sequences, approximately 33% seen once. Samples came from axillary lymph nodes draining the breast cancer. V lost 4 bases to trimming and J lost 3 bases, with 13 bases between them. The CDR3 totals 14 residues. Germline V gene lookup returns CDR1 DFQATT and CDR2 SNEGSKA (reference sequence). This chain links TRBV20-1 with TRBJ1-3; no reliable D call. The receptor was isolated from a female donor with breast cancer. Some clones in this sample may be carry-over from other donors' samples. Sequenced material: axillary lymph node tissue. CDR3: CSAKPASVGNTIYF. The CDR3 DNA reads TGCAGTGCTAAACCGGCCAGCGTTGGAAACACCATATATTTT.